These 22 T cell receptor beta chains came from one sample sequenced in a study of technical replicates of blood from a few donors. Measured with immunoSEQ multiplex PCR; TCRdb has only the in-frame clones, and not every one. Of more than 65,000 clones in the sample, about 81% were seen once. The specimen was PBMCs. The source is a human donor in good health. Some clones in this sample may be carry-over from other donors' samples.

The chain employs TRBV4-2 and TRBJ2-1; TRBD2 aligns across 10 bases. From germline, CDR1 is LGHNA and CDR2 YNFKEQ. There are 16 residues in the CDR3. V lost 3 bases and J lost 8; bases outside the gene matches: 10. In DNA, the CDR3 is TGTGCCAGCAGCCATCTTCTAGCGGGGGTAGACCATGAGCAGTTCTTC. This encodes CASSHLLAGVDHEQFF.

In DNA, the CDR3 is TGTGCCAGCAGCCAGCGACAGGGAGGAAAGGGTCAGCCCCAGCATTTT. Translating it yields CASSQRQGGKGQPQHF. The V gene is TRBV13, the J gene TRBJ1-5; 7 nucleotides agree with TRBD1. CDR3 length: 16 amino acids. CDR1 is PRHDT and CDR2 is FYEKMQ in the germline V gene (reference sequence). With V trimmed by 5 bases and J by 6 bases, 13 bases remained unmatched.

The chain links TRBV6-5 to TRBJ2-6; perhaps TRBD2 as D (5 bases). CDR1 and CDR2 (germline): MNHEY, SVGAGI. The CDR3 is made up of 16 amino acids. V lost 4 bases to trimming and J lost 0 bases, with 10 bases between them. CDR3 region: CASSFVRGSGANVLTF. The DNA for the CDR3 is TGTGCCAGCAGTTTCGTTCGGGGCTCTGGGGCCAACGTCCTGACTTTC.

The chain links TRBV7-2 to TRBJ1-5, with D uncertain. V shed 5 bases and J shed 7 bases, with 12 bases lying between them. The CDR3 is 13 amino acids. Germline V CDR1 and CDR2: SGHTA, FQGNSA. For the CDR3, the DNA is TGTGCCAGCAGCCTAGAATCCTTGCAGCCCCAGCATTTT. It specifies CASSLESLQPQHF. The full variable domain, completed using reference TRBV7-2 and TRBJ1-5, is GAGVSQSPSNKVTEKGKDVELRCDPISGHTALYWYRQSLGQGLEFLIYFQGNSAPDKSGLPSDRFSAERTGGSVSTLTIQRTQQEDSAVYLCASSLESLQPQHFGDGTRLSIL.

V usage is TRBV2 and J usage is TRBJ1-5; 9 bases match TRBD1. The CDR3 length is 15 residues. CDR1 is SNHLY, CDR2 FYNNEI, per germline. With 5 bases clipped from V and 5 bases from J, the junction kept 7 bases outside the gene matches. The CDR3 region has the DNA TGTGCCAGCAGTTGGGAGACAGGGGGGGATCAGCCCCAGCATTTT. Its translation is CASSWETGGDQPQHF.

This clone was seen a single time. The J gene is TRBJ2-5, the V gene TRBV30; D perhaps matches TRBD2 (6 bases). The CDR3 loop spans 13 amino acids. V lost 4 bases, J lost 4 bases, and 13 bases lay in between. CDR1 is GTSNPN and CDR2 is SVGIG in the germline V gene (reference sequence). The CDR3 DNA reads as TGTGCCTGGAACCGGGACGGGGGAGAGACCCAGTACTTC. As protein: CAWNRDGGETQYF.

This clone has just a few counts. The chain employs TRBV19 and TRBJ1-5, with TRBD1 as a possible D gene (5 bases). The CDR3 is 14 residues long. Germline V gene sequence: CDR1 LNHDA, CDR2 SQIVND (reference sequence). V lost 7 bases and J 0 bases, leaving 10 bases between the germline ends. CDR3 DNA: TGTGCCAGTACCGGGGGTGTTAGCAATCAGCCCCAGCATTTT. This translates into CASTGGVSNQPQHF.

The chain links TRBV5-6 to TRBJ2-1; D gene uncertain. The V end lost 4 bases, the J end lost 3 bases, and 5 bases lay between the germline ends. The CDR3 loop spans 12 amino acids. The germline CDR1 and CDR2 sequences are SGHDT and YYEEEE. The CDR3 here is CASSMYYNEQFF. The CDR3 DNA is TGTGCCAGCAGCATGTACTACAATGAGCAGTTCTTC.

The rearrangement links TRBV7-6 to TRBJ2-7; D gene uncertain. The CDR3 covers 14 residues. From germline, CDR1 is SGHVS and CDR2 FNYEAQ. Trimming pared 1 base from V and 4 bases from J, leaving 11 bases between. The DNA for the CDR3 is TGTGCCAGCAGCTTAGGTCCAGGTGATTACGAGCAGTACTTC. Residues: CASSLGPGDYEQYF.

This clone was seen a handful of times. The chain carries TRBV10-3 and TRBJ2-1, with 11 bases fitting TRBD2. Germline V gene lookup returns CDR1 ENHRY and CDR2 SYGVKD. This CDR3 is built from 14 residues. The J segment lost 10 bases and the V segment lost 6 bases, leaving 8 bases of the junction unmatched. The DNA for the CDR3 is TGTGCCATCAGCTTAGCGGGGGGGCGGGAAGAGCAGTTCTTC. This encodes CAISLAGGREEQFF.

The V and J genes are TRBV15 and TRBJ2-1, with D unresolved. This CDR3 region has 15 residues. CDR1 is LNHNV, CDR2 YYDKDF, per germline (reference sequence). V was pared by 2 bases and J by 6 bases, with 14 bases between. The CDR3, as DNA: TGTGCCACCAGCAGATCCCCCCCCCTAACCAATGAGCAGTTCTTC. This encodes CATSRSPPLTNEQFF.

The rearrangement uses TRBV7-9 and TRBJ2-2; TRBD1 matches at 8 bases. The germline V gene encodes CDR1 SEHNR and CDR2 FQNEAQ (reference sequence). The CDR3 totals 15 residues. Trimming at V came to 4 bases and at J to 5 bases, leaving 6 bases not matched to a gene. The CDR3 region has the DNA TGTGCCAGCAGCTCCCGGGACAGGTTGACCGGGGAGCTGTTTTTT. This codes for CASSSRDRLTGELFF.

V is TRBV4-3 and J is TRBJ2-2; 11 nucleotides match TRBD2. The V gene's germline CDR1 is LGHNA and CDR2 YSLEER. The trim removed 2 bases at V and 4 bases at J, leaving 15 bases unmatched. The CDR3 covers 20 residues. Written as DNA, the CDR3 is TGCGCCAGCAGCCAAACCACGGGGCTAGCGGGAGGTTTAGGCACCGGGGAGCTGTTTTTT. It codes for CASSQTTGLAGGLGTGELFF.

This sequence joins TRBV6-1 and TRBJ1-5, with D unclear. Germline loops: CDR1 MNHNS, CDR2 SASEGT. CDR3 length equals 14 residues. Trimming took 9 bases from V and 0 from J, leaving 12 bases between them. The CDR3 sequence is CASRREYSNQPQHF. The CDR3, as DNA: TGTGCCAGTAGACGGGAGTATAGCAATCAGCCCCAGCATTTT.

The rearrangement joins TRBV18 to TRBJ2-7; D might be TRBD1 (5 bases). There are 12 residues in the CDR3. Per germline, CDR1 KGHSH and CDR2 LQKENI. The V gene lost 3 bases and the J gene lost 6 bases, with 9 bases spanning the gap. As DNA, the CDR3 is TGTGCCAGCTCACCGTCCAGGGTCGAGCAGTACTTC. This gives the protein CASSPSRVEQYF.

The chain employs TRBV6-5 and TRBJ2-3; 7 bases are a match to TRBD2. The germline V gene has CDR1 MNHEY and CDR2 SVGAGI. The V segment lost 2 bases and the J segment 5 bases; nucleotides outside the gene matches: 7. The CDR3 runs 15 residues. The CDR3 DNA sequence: TGTGCCAGCAGTTACCGCAGCGGGAAGAGAGATACGCAGTATTTT. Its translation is CASSYRSGKRDTQYF.

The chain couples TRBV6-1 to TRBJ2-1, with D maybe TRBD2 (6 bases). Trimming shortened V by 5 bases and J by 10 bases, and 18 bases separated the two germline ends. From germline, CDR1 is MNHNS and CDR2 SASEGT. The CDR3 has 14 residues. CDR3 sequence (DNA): TGTGCCAGCAGTACCTCCGGGGAGGCTGGGGAGCAGTTCTTC. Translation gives CASSTSGEAGEQFF.

In DNA, the CDR3 is TGCAGCGTTTGTGGGACTTCGACTAGCACAGATACGCAGTATTTT. It specifies CSVCGTSTSTDTQYF. The chain uses TRBV29-1 and TRBJ2-3, with a weak D call TRBD2 (6 bases). Germline values: CDR1 SQVTM, CDR2 ANQGSEA. CDR3 size: 15 residues. V shed 5 bases and J shed 0 bases, with 15 bases lying between them.

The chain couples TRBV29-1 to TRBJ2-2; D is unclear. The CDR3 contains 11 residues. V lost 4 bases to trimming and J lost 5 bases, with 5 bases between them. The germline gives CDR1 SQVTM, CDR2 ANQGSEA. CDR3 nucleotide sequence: TGCAGCGTTGTGTATACCGGGGAGCTGTTTTTT. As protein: CSVVYTGELFF.

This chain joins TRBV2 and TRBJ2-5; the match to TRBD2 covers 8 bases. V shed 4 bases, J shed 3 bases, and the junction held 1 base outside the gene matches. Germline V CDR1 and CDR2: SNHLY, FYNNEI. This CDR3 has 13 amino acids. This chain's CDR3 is CASSGGLEETQYF. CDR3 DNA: TGTGCCAGCAGTGGGGGACTAGAAGAGACCCAGTACTTC.

The CDR3, as DNA: TGTGCCAGCAGCTTAGGAGACAGGACCGGGGAGACCCAGTACTTC. This sequence encodes CASSLGDRTGETQYF. This chain joins TRBV7-9 and TRBJ2-5, with D possibly TRBD1 on 6 matching bases. Germline V CDR1 and CDR2: SEHNR, FQNEAQ (reference sequence). Trimming removed 1 base at V and 5 bases at J, with 14 bases between. The CDR3 is made up of 15 amino acids.

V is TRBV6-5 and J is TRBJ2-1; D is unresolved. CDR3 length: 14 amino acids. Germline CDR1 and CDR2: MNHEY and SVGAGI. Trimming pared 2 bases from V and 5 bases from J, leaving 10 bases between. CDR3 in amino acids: CASSYGQPHNEQFF. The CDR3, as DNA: TGTGCCAGCAGTTACGGGCAGCCCCACAATGAGCAGTTCTTC.